These 22 T cell receptor beta chains came from one sample sequenced in a study of T cell responses to AZD1222 COVID-19 vaccine. Using immunoSEQ multiplex PCR, the repertoire was profiled, and TCRdb retains in-frame clones only, with some absent. Found here are about 130,000 clones, 80% to 95% of them singletons; the top ten hold about 6.7%. The input for sequencing was peripheral blood, taken 28 days after the second AZD1222 dose. The origin of the receptors is an adult who received the AZD1222 COVID-19 vaccine.

The genes are TRBV4-1 and TRBJ1-2; TRBD1 is a possible D gene (6 bases). The CDR3 is 12 amino acids. V was trimmed by 3 bases and J by 11 bases, leaving 13 bases between them. The germline V gene has CDR1 MGHRA and CDR2 YSYEKL. CDR3 amino acids: CASSQGAKGYTF. For the CDR3, the DNA is TGCGCCAGCAGCCAGGGGGCCAAGGGTTACACCTTC.

V gene TRBV28 combines with J gene TRBJ1-2; D is undetermined. V lost 4 bases to trimming and J lost 4 bases, with 7 bases between them. CDR1 is MDHEN and CDR2 is SYDVKM in the germline V gene. The CDR3 has 12 residues. The CDR3 nucleotides read TGTGCCAGCAGTTCGGTCAGCTATGGCTACACCTTC. Its protein is CASSSVSYGYTF.

The rearrangement links TRBV10-2 to TRBJ2-1; D is unclear. Trimming removed 3 bases at V and 4 bases at J, with 7 bases between. The CDR3 is made up of 13 amino acids. In germline, CDR1 is WSHSY, CDR2 SAAADI. This CDR3 is CASSETRYNEQFF. For the CDR3, the DNA is TGCGCCAGCAGTGAAACACGATACAATGAGCAGTTCTTC.

V gene TRBV5-1 combines with J gene TRBJ1-2, with D possibly being TRBD1 (5 bases). CDR1 and CDR2 (germline): SGHRS, YFSETQ. The V end was cut by 6 bases, the J end by 1 base, with 13 bases between. The CDR3 is 14 amino acids. For the CDR3, the DNA is TGCGCCAGCAAATTGGGGGAGATTAACTATGGCTACACCTTC. It is translated as CASKLGEINYGYTF.

This chain links TRBV4-1 with TRBJ1-5; 8 bases line up with TRBD1. V shed 1 base and J 8 bases; nucleotides not matched to a gene: 7. CDR1 and CDR2 (germline): MGHRA, YSYEKL. This CDR3 is 15 amino acids long. The CDR3 here is CASSQGQGFLEPQHF. Here the CDR3 DNA reads TGCGCCAGCAGCCAAGGACAGGGGTTCTTGGAGCCCCAGCATTTT.

The CDR3 nucleotides read TGTGCCACAGCGGGGGCTACAGATACGCAGTATTTT. It encodes CATAGATDTQYF. This chain connects TRBV24-1 to TRBJ2-3; TRBD2 agrees at 8 bases. Germline V gene lookup returns CDR1 KGHDR and CDR2 SFDVKD. V gave up 10 bases and J gave up 3 bases; unmatched junction bases: 2. The CDR3 has 12 amino acids.

This chain joins TRBV4-2 and TRBJ2-6, with D possibly being TRBD1 (6 bases). Germline V CDR1 and CDR2: LGHNA, YNFKEQ. V lost 4 bases and J lost 0, with 13 bases in between. This CDR3 has 17 residues. CDR3 DNA sequence: TGTGCCAGCAGCCCCACCCAGGGGAGCTCTGGGGCCAACGTCCTGACTTTC. Translated, it gives CASSPTQGSSGANVLTF.

The chain has TRBV9 and TRBJ1-1, with D unresolved. V gave up 2 bases and J gave up 3 bases, with 11 bases separating them. This CDR3 contains 14 residues. CDR1 is SGDLS and CDR2 is YYNGEE in the germline V gene. The CDR3 DNA is TGTGCCAGCAGCGTCCTTACGGCCGACACTGAAGCTTTCTTT. Translated: CASSVLTADTEAFF.

The chain joins TRBV10-3 to TRBJ1-5; 9 bases fit TRBD1. Germline V gene data show CDR1 as ENHRY and CDR2 as SYGVKD. The ends lost 5 bases at V and 6 bases at J; junction bases unmatched: 5. The CDR3 runs 14 residues. For the CDR3, the DNA is TGTGCCATCAGTCAAGGACAGGGGATTCAGCCCCAGCATTTT. Translated, it gives CAISQGQGIQPQHF.

The CDR3 coding sequence is TGTGCCAGCAGCTTAGAGGGGGCTAACACCGGGGAGCTGTTTTTT. It is translated as CASSLEGANTGELFF. The chain couples TRBV7-9 to TRBJ2-2; 7 bases are shared with TRBD1. There are 15 residues in the CDR3. The trim removed 1 base at V and 2 bases at J, leaving 1 base unmatched. Looked up from germline, CDR1 is SEHNR and CDR2 is FQNEAQ (reference sequence). Combining the CDR3 with reference TRBV7-9 and TRBJ2-2 gives the whole variable domain DTGVSQNPRHKITKRGQNVTFRCDPISEHNRLYWYRQTLGQGPEFLTYFQNEAQLEKSRLLSDRFSAERPKGSFSTLEIQRTEQGDSAMYLCASSLEGANTGELFFGEGSRLTVL.

The chain couples TRBV29-1 to TRBJ1-2; D not resolved. Trimming took off 2 bases at V and 7 bases at J, with 11 bases between the two ends. There are 12 residues in the CDR3. Germline V gene lookup returns CDR1 SQVTM and CDR2 ANQGSEA. The CDR3: CSVESGFGGYTF. CDR3 coding DNA: TGCAGCGTTGAATCCGGTTTTGGTGGCTACACCTTC.

The rearrangement joins TRBV2 to TRBJ1-6, with 12 bases matching TRBD1. The CDR3 spans 17 residues. Germline V gene data show CDR1 as SNHLY and CDR2 as FYNNEI. With V trimmed by 6 bases and J by 7 bases, 10 bases remained unmatched. The DNA of the CDR3 is TGTGCCAGCAGGTCCGGGACAGGGGGCTTTGGGAATTCACCCCTCCACTTT. It yields the protein CASRSGTGGFGNSPLHF.

The rearrangement uses TRBV10-3 and TRBJ1-1, with D maybe TRBD1 (5 bases). V was trimmed by 0 bases and J by 4 bases, leaving 15 bases between them. The CDR3 runs to 16 residues. CDR1 ENHRY and CDR2 SYGVKD come from the germline V gene. The DNA for the CDR3 is TGTGCCATCAGTGAGTCGGCAGGGAAAGGGAGCACTGAAGCTTTCTTT. As protein: CAISESAGKGSTEAFF.

J is TRBJ2-3 and V is TRBV7-3, with 10 bases matching TRBD2. The CDR3 runs 17 residues. Germline lookup yields CDR1 SGHTA and CDR2 FQGTGA. V dropped 1 base and J dropped 7; count of bases not matched to a gene: 11. The CDR3 DNA sequence: TGTGCCAGCAGCTTAAGTGTCGGGACTAGCGTGACGAATACGCAGTATTTT. Encoded protein: CASSLSVGTSVTNTQYF.

This chain joins TRBV6-5 and TRBJ1-5, with TRBD1 identical over 9 bases. This CDR3 region has 14 residues. The V and J ends lost 6 bases and 4 bases, in that order; junction bases with no gene match: 4. Germline V gives CDR1 MNHEY, CDR2 SVGAGI. This chain's CDR3 is CASRETGGNQPQHF. The CDR3, as DNA: TGTGCCAGCAGGGAGACAGGGGGTAATCAGCCCCAGCATTTT.

V usage is TRBV18 and J usage is TRBJ1-6, with a tentative D call TRBD1 (6 bases). Germline values: CDR1 KGHSH, CDR2 LQKENI. V was trimmed by 4 bases and J by 7 bases, leaving 11 bases between them. This CDR3 is 14 amino acids long. The CDR3, as DNA: TGTGCCAGCTCACACGGGACAAGGAATTCACCCCTCCACTTT. Translated, it gives CASSHGTRNSPLHF.

The chain carries TRBV7-3 and TRBJ1-1; a possible D gene is TRBD1 (5 bases). The ends were cut back, 5 bases at V and 5 bases at J, with 12 bases in the middle. Looked up from germline, CDR1 is SGHTA and CDR2 is FQGTGA. The CDR3 length is 13 residues. The CDR3 coding sequence is TGTGCCAGCAGCCCTAATGGGGGGACTGAAGCTTTCTTT. This encodes CASSPNGGTEAFF.

The chain uses TRBV19 and TRBJ1-2, with no clear D. V was trimmed by 3 bases and J by 6 bases, leaving 14 bases between them. The CDR3 totals 14 residues. Looked up from germline, CDR1 is LNHDA and CDR2 is SQIVND (reference sequence). CDR3 protein: CASSIADIADGYTF. In DNA form, the CDR3 reads TGTGCCAGTAGTATCGCAGATATTGCGGATGGCTACACCTTC.

This chain links TRBV5-1 with TRBJ1-2; 7 bases fit TRBD1. The CDR3 loop spans 14 amino acids. Germline values: CDR1 SGHRS, CDR2 YFSETQ. V shed 1 base and J 7 bases; nucleotides not matched to a gene: 7. In nucleotides, the CDR3 is TGCGCCAGCAGCTTGATAGGGGGCGCTGGTGGCTACACCTTC. Its translation is CASSLIGGAGGYTF.

V is TRBV3-1 (or the pseudogene TRBV3-2) and J is TRBJ2-7; D is unresolved. Deletions cut 0 bases from V and 4 bases from J, with 34 bases between. CDR1 and CDR2 (germline): LGHDT, YNNKEL (reference sequence). The CDR3 loop spans 22 amino acids. CDR3: CASSQDKGLSEGYKPQGYEQYF. The CDR3 nucleotides are TGTGCCAGCAGCCAAGATAAAGGTCTTAGTGAAGGATACAAGCCTCAAGGTTACGAGCAGTACTTC.

The rearrangement links TRBV5-4 to TRBJ2-5; D remains unclear. Trimming removed 0 bases from V and 4 bases from J, with 7 bases in between. The germline CDR1 and CDR2 sequences are SGHNT and YYREEE (reference sequence). CDR3 length: 13 residues. The CDR3 is CASSLASTETQYF. Written as DNA, the CDR3 is TGTGCCAGCAGCTTGGCCAGCACAGAGACCCAGTACTTC.

V gene TRBV7-3 combines with J gene TRBJ2-1, with 9 positions matching TRBD2. J was trimmed by 4 bases and V by 6 bases; bases with no gene match: 10. The CDR3 runs to 16 residues. The germline V gene encodes CDR1 SGHTA and CDR2 FQGTGA. CDR3 in amino acids: CASRPRGGAWYNEQFF. The CDR3 DNA reads TGTGCCAGCAGGCCACGCGGGGGGGCCTGGTACAATGAGCAGTTCTTC.